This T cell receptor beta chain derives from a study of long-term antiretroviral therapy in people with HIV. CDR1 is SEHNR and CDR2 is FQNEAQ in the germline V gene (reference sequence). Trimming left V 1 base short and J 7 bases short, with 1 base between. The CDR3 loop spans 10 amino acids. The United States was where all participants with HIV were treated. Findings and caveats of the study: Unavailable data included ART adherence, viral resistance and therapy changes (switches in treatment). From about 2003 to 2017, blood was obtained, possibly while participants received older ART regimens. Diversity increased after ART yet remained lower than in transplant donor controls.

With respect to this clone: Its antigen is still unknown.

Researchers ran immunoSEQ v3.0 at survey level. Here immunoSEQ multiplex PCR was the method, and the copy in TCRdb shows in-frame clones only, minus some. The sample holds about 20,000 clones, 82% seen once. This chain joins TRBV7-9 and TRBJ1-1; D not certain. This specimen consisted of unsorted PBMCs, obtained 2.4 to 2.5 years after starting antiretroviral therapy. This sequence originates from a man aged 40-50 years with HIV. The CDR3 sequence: CASSLVEAFF. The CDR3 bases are TGTGCCAGCAGCTTAGTTGAAGCTTTCTTT.